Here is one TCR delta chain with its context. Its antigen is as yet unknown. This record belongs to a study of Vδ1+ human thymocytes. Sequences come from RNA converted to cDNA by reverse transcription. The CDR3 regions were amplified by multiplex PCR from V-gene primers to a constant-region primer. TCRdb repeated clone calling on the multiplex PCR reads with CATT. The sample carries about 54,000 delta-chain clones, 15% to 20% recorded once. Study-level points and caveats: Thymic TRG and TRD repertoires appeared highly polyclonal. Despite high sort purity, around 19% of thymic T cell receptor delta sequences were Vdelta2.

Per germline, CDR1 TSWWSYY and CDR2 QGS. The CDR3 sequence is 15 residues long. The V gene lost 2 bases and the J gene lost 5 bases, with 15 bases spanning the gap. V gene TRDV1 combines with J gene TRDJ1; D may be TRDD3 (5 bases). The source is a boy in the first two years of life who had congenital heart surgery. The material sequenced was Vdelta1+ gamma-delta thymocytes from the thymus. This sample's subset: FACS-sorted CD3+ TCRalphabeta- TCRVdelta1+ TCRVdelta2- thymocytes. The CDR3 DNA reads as TGTGCTCTTGGGGAAATTGGGTACGGGGAGGATAAACTCATCTTT. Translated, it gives CALGEIGYGEDKLIF.